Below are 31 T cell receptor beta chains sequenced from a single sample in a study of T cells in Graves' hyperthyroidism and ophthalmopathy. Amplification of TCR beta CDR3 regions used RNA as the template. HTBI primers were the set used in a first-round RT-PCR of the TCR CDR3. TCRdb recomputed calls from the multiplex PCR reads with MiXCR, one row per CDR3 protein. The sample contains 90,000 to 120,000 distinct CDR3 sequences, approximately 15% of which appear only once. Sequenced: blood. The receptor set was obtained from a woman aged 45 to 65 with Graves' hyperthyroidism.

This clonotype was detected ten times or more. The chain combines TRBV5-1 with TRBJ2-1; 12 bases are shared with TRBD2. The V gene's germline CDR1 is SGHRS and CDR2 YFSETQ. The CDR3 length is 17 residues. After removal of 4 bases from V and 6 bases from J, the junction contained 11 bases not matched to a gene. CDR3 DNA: TGCGCCAGCAGCCTCACCGTTGGGACTAGCGGGCCCAATGAGCAGTTCTTC. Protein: CASSLTVGTSGPNEQFF.

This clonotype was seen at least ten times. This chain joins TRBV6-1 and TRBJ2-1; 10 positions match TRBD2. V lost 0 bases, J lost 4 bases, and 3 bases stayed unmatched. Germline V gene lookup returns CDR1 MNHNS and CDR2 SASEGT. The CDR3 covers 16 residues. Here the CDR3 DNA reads TGTGCCAGCAGTGAAGCCCCTAGCGGGGGATACAATGAGCAGTTCTTC. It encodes CASSEAPSGGYNEQFF.

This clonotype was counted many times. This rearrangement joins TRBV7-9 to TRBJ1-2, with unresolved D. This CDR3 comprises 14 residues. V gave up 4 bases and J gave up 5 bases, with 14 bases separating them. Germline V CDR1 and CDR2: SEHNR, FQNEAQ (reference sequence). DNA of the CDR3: TGTGCCAGCAGCTCCGTGCAATCGGGTTATGGCTACACCTTC. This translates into CASSSVQSGYGYTF.

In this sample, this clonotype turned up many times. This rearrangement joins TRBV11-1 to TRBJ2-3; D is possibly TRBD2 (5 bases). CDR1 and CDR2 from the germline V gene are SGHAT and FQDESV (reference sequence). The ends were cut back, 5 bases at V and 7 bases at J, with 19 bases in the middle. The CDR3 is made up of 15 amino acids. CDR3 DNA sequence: TGTGCCAGCAGCCCCCCCCGAGGGCCTGGGAATACGCAGTATTTT. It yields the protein CASSPPRGPGNTQYF. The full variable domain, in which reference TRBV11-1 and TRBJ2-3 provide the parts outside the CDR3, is EAEVAQSPRYKITEKSQAVAFWCDPISGHATLYWYRQILGQGPELLVQFQDESVVDDSQLPKDRFSAERLKGVDSTLKIQPAELGDSAMYLCASSPPRGPGNTQYFGPGTRLTVL.

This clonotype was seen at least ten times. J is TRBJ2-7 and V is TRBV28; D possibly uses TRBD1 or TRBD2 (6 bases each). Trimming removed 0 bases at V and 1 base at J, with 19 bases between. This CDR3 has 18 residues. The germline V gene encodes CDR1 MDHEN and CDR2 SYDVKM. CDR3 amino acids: CASSLWAGGGKKSYEQYF. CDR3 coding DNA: TGTGCCAGCAGTTTATGGGCCGGGGGCGGGAAAAAGTCCTACGAGCAGTACTTC. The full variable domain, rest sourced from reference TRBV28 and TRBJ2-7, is DVKVTQSSRYLVKRTGEKVFLECVQDMDHENMFWYRQDPGLGLRLIYFSYDVKMKEKGDIPEGYSVSREKKERFSLILESASTNQTSMYLCASSLWAGGGKKSYEQYFGPGTRLTVT.

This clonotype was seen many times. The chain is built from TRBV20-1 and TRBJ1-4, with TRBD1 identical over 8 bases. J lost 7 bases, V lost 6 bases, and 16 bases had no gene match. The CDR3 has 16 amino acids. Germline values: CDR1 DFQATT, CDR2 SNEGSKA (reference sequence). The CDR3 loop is CSATRQGAADGEKLFF. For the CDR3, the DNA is TGCAGTGCCACCCGCCAGGGGGCGGCCGATGGTGAAAAACTGTTTTTT.

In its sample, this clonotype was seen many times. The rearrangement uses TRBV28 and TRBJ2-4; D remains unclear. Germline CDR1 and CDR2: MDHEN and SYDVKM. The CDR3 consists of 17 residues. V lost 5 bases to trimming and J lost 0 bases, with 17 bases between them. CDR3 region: CASSPGRLRLAKNIQYF. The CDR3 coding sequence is TGTGCCAGCAGTCCTGGACGTTTGCGGCTAGCCAAAAACATTCAGTACTTC.

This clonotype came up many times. The CDR3 loop reads CATQVKVGVNNEQFF. CDR3 nucleotides: TGTGCCACTCAAGTCAAGGTTGGGGTAAACAATGAGCAGTTCTTC. The rearrangement links TRBV7-6 to TRBJ2-1; D uncertain. V shed 10 bases and J shed 5 bases, with 21 bases lying between them. CDR1 is SGHVS and CDR2 is FNYEAQ in the germline V gene. The CDR3 covers 15 residues.

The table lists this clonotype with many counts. The chain's CDR3 is CAWRPPVRGQPQHF. For the CDR3, the DNA is TGTGCCTGGAGGCCCCCAGTCAGGGGACAGCCCCAGCATTTT. The chain uses TRBV30 and TRBJ1-5; D may be TRBD1 (6 bases). V dropped 3 bases and J dropped 7 bases, with 16 bases sitting between them. The CDR3 is 14 amino acids. Germline CDR1 and CDR2: GTSNPN and SVGIG (reference sequence). Combining the CDR3 with reference TRBV30 and TRBJ1-5 gives the whole variable domain SQTIHQWPATLVQPVGSPLSLECTVEGTSNPNLYWYRQAAGRGLQLLFYSVGIGQISSEVPQNLSASRPQDRQFILSSKKLLLSDSGFYLCAWRPPVRGQPQHFGDGTRLSIL.

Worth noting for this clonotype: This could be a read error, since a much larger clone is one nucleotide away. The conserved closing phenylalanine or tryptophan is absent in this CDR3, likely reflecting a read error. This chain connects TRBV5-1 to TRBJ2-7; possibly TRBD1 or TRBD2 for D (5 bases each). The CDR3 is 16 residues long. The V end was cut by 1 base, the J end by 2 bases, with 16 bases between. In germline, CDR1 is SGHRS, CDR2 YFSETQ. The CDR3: CASSLFGAGQAYEQYS. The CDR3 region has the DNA TGCGCCAGCAGCTTGTTCGGGGCAGGGCAGGCCTACGAGCAGTACTCC.

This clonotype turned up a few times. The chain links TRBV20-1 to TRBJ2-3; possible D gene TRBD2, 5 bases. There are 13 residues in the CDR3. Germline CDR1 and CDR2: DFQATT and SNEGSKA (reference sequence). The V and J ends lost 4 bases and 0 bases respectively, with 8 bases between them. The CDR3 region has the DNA TGCAGTGCTACAGCGGAAAGCACAGATACGCAGTATTTT. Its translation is CSATAESTDTQYF.

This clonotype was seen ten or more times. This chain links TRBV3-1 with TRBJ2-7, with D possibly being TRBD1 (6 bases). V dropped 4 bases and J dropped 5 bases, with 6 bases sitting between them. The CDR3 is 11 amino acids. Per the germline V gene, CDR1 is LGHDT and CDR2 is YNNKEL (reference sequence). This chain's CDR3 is CASSRQDEQYF. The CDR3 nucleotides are TGTGCCAGCAGCCGACAGGACGAGCAGTACTTC.

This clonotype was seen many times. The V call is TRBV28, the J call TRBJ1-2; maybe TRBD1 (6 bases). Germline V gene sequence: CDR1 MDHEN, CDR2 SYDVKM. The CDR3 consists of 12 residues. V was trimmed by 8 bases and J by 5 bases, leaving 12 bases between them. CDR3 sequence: CASASGVYGYTF. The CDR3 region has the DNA TGTGCCAGCGCGTCAGGGGTTTATGGCTACACCTTC.

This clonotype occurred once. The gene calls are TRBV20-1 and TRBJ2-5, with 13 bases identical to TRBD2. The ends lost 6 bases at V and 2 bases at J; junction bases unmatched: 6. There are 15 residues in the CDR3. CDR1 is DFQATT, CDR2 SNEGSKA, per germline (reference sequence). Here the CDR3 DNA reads TGCAGTGCAGCCGGGACTAGCGGGATTCAAGAGACCCAGTACTTC. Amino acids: CSAAGTSGIQETQYF.

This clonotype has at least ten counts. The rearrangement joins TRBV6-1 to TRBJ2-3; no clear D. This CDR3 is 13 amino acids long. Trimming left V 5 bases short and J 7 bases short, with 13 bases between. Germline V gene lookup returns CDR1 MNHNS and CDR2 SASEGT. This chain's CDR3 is CASSPDLRYTQYF. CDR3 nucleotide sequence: TGTGCCAGCAGTCCGGACCTGAGGTATACGCAGTATTTT.

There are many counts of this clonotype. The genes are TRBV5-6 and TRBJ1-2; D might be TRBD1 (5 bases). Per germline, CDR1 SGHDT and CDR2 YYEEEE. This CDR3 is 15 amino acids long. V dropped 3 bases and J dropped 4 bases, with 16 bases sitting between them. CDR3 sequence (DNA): TGTGCCAGCAGCTCCAGTGGGACCGGGATCTATGGCTACACCTTC. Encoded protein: CASSSSGTGIYGYTF.

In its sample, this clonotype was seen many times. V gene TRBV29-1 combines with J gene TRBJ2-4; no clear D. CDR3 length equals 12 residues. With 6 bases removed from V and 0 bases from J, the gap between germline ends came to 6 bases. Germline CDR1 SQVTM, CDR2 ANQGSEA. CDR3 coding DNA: TGCAGCGTCGAGACAGCCAAAAACATTCAGTACTTC. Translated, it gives CSVETAKNIQYF.

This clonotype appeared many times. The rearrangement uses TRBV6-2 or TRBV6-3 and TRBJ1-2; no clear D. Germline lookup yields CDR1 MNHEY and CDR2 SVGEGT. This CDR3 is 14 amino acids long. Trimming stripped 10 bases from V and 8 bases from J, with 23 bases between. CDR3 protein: CATQIRGGRVGYTF. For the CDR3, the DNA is TGTGCCACCCAAATACGAGGAGGGAGAGTCGGCTACACCTTC.

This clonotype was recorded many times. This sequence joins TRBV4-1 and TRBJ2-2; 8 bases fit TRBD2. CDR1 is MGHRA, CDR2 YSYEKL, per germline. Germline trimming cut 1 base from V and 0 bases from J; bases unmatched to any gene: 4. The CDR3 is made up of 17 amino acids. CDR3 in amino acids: CASSQGIAGSNTGELFF. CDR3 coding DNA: TGCGCCAGCAGCCAAGGAATAGCGGGATCGAACACCGGGGAGCTGTTTTTT.

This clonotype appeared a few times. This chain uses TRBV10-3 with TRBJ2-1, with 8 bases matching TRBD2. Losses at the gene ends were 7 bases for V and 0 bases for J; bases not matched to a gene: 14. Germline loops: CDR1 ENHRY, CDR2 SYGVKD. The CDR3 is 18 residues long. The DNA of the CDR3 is TGTGCCATCAAGGGGGGGCAGTTAGCGGGGAGCTCCTACAATGAGCAGTTCTTC. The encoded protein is CAIKGGQLAGSSYNEQFF.

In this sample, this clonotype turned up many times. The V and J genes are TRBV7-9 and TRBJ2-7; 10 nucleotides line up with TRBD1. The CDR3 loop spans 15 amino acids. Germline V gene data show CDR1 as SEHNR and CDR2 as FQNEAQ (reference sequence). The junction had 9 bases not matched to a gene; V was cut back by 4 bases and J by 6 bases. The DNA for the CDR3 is TGTGCCAGCAGCTGGGGACAGGGGATAGGAGCCGAGCAGTACTTC. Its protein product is CASSWGQGIGAEQYF.

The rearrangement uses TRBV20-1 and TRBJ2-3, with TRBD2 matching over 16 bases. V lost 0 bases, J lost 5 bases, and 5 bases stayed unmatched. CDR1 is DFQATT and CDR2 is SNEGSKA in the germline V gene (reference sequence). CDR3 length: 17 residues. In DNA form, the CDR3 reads TGCAGTGCTAGAGATCTCGGGACTAGCGGGAGGGGAGATACGCAGTATTTT. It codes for CSARDLGTSGRGDTQYF.

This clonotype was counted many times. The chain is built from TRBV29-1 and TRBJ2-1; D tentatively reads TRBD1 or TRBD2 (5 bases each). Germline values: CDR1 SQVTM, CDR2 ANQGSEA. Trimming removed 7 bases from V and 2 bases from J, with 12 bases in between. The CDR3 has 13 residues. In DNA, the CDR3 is TGCAGCGGGGGGACGGTGGCCTACAATGAGCAGTTCTTC. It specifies CSGGTVAYNEQFF.

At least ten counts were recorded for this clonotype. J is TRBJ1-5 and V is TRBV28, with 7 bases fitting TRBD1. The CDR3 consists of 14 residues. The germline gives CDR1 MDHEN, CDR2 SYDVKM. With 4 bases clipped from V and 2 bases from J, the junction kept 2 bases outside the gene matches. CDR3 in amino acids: CASSSGGGNQPQHF. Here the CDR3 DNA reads TGTGCCAGCAGTTCAGGGGGAGGCAATCAGCCCCAGCATTTT.

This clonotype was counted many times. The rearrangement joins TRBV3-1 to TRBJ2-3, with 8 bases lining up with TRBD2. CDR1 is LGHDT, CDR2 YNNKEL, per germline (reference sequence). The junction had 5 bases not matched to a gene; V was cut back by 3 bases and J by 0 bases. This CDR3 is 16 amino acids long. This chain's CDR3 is CASSQVAGLSTDTQYF. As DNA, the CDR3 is TGTGCCAGCAGCCAGGTAGCGGGGCTTAGCACAGATACGCAGTATTTT.

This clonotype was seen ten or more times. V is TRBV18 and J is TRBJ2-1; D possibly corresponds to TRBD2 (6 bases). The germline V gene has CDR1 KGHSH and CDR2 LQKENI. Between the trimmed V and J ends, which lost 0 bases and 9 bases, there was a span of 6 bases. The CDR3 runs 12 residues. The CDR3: CASSPPGGEQFF. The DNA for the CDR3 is TGTGCCAGCTCACCACCGGGGGGTGAGCAGTTCTTC. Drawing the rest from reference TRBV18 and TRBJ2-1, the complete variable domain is NAGVMQNPRHLVRRRGQEARLRCSPMKGHSHVYWYRQLPEEGLKFMVYLQKENIIDESGMPKERFSAEFPKEGPSILRIQQVVRGDSAAYFCASSPPGGEQFFGPGTRLTVL.

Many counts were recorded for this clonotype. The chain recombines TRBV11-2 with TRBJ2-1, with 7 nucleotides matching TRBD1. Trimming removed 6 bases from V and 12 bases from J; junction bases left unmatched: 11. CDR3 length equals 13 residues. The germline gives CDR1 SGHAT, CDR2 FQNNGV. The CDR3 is CASRSTGAGRQFF. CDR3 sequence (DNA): TGTGCCAGCAGGAGCACAGGGGCCGGTAGGCAGTTCTTC.

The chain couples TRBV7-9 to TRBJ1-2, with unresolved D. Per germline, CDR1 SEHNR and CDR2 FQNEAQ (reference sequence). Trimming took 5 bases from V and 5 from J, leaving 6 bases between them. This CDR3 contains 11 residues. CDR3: CASSLLYGYTF. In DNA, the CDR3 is TGTGCCAGCAGCCTCCTTTATGGCTACACCTTC.

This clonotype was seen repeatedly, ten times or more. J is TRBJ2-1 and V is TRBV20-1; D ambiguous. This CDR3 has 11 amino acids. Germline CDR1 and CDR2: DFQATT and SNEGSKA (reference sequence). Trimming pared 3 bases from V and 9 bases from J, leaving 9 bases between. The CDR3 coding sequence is TGCAGTGCTAGGGTGTTCCCTGAGCAGTTCTTC. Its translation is CSARVFPEQFF.

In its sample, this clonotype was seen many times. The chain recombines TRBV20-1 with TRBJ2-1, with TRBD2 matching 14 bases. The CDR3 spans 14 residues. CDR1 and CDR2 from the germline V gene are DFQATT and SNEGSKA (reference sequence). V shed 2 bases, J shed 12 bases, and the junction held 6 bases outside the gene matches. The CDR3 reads CSARPGLAGDLQFF. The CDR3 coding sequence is TGCAGTGCTAGACCGGGACTAGCGGGAGACTTGCAGTTCTTC.

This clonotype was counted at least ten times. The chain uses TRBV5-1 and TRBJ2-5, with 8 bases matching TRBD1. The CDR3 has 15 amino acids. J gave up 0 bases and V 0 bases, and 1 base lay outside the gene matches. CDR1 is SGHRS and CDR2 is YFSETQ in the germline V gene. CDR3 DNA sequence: TGCGCCAGCAGCTTGGGGGACAGGAACCAAGAGACCCAGTACTTC. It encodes CASSLGDRNQETQYF.